This T cell receptor (beta chain) is from a study of cytomegalovirus exposure and HLA in healthy donors. With respect to this clone: Its antigen is undetermined.

V was cut by 6 bases and J by 0 bases, with 9 bases left in between. Germline-derived CDR1 and CDR2 are SQVTM and ANQGSEA. This CDR3 has 12 amino acids. General study points: In an earlier analysis, about 87% or about 30%: the productive usage of most TCR beta V segments.

PCR amplification relied on 60 Vbeta primers (plus 13 Jbeta primers). Clones were read by immunoSEQ multiplex PCR, and TCRdb kept only the in-frame ones, dropping some. The sample holds over 150,000 clones; more than 70% are singletons and the top ten take around 5.6%. The V gene is TRBV29-1, the J gene TRBJ2-7, with a tentative D call TRBD2 (6 bases). Sequenced material: PBMCs. The origin of this receptor is a woman in her thirties or forties in good health and CMV-seropositive. The CDR3 DNA reads as TGCAGCGTCCATAGCGGCTCCTACGAGCAGTACTTC. Amino acid sequence: CSVHSGSYEQYF.